This note documents a single TCR beta chain sequence. Its cognate antigen has yet to be identified. Nothing much larger sits one base from this clone, and base qualities are not available. V loses 3 bases at its end and J loses 2 bases; junction bases beyond the gene matches: 6. CDR1 and CDR2, per the germline V gene, are KGHDR and SFDVKD. Counted from cysteine to phenylalanine, this CDR3 has 16 amino acids. Kept here is only the CDR3 DNA, which spans 48 bases and is read in frame from base 1. What this sample's time point label stands for: baseline before first vaccination. Vaccinee samples came from UK trials COV001 and COV002, including a single-blind randomized controlled phase 2/3 trial of AZD1222 (ChAdOx1 nCoV-19) in healthy adults. Trial participant PBMC samples were collected at day 0 and day 28 after the second dose for TCRbeta chain sequencing. These data originate in a study of T cell responses to AZD1222 COVID-19 vaccine (dated by TCRdb to the early 2020s). Some background on the complete study: AZD1222 recipients with second doses at about 4 weeks or about 12 weeks were pooled, because spike-specific TCR depth and breadth did not differ between schedules. TCR sequencing was performed for about 250 trial participants, of whom some 200 were given two doses of AZD1222 and 26 were given two doses of MenACWY control vaccine. Trial participants were enrolled by age into subgroups of 18-55, 56-69 and 70-plus years, and roughly 160, 29 and 62 TCR-sequenced participants, respectively, were included in these subgroups. Findings and caveats that apply to the study as a whole: Epitopes outside the regions mutated in the B.1.351 and B.1.1.7 variants were reportedly recognized by nearly half of the unique spike-specific TCRs. After two AZD1222 doses, spike-specific TCR breadth and depth were significantly higher than at day 0 and than in MenACWY recipients. Conclusions about previously exposed vaccinees are limited because only a handful of AZD1222 recipients were SARS-CoV-2 seropositive at baseline. The whole spike protein was spanned by vaccine-associated CD4 TCRs, and dominant responses were seen in regions 160-218 and 743-854. Because no day 14 peak-response samples were available, the repertoires could be characterized only after the peak T cell response. Most participants were white British and females outnumbered males, and the authors suggested that clonal diversity may have been underestimated. The 56-69-year group was small, and its depth increase did not reach significance, likely because of low power.

The CDR3 regions of human TCRbeta chains were analyzed by immunosequencing. The study's processing was this. TCRs in the repertoires were compared against a reference library of SARS-CoV-2-specific TCRs that had been generated with the MIRA antigen-specificity platform. Breadth was defined as the fraction of unique TCRs that were SARS-CoV-2-associated, and depth was defined as the fraction of total T cells that were SARS-CoV-2-associated. Using the MIRA data, each spike-specific TCR was mapped to the spike region that the TCR reacts to and placed in a CD4 or CD8 class. Log10-transformed breadth and depth values were compared by one-way ANOVA with Sidak's multiple comparisons tests. Not all clones reach the TCRdb copy of this immuneACCESS table, which keeps in-frame sequences only. Checked studies attribute under half of the gap to unresolved V genes and leave the rest unexplained. The D gene and trimming were derived from the DNA, and the V and J assignments and clone size from that table. The sample table records about 140,000 clones; roughly 82% of these occur just once. 4.1% of the sample belongs to the ten largest clones.

The chain links TRBV24-1 with TRBJ2-3; 8 central bases correspond to TRBD1. This specimen was peripheral blood, taken on day 0 of AZD1222 vaccination. The receptor was derived from an adult in good health. The nucleotides are TGTGCCACCAGTGATGCTTACAGGGGGGACACAGATACGCAGTATTTT. The encoded protein is CATSDAYRGDTDTQYF.